This T cell receptor beta chain was recorded in a study of T cell responses to AZD1222 COVID-19 vaccine. The repertoire was sequenced with immunoSEQ multiplex PCR; TCRdb's copy has only in-frame clones and lacks some. Among approximately 150,000 clones listed, about 89% were seen once. The germline V gene encodes CDR1 SGHTA and CDR2 FQGNSA. The CDR3 totals 17 residues. V lost 5 bases, J lost 4 bases, and 20 bases lay in between. Only one count was recorded for this clone. The receptor was isolated from an adult who received the MenACWY meningococcal vaccine as a control. The sample here was peripheral blood, taken 28 days after the second dose of the MenACWY control vaccine. The chain uses TRBV7-2 and TRBJ2-2; perhaps TRBD1 as D (6 bases). The CDR3 DNA follows: TGTGCCAGCAGCCCTCAAGCGGCAGGGGCTAGCACCGGGGAGCTGTTTTTT. This gives the protein CASSPQAAGASTGELFF.